This T cell receptor (beta chain) originates from a study of T cell responses to AZD1222 COVID-19 vaccine. Study observations and caveats: It was only after the peak T cell response that any repertoires were sampled.

Some clones are missing from TCRdb's copy, which holds only in-frame ones; the method was immunoSEQ multiplex PCR. The profile covers about 45,000 clones, with approximately 90% appearing a single time and roughly 1.1% taken by the ten largest. Trimming cost V 5 bases and J 0 bases, with 12 bases left between them. The germline CDR1 and CDR2 sequences are SGHRS and YFSETQ. The CDR3 is 15 amino acids. This clone has only a few counts. Its target is unknown. The sequences come from peripheral blood, collected 28 days after the second AZD1222 dose. The chain recombines TRBV5-1 with TRBJ1-3; TRBD1 might be the D (6 bases). The origin of this receptor is an adult who received the AZD1222 COVID-19 vaccine. The CDR3 region has the DNA TGCGCCAGCAGGGAAGGGGGTTTCTCTGGAAACACCATATATTTT. Its protein product is CASREGGFSGNTIYF.